What follows are 30 T cell receptor beta chains derived from one specimen sequenced in a study of cytomegalovirus exposure and HLA in healthy donors. The assay was immunoSEQ multiplex PCR, and TCRdb's table has in-frame clones only and misses some. The sample has roughly 140,000 clones, 80% to 95% seen once. The sequencing input was PBMCs. These receptors originate from a young man in good health and CMV-seronegative.

The V gene is TRBV15, the J gene TRBJ2-1; 10 bases are a match to TRBD1. Germline CDR1 LNHNV, CDR2 YYDKDF (reference sequence). V lost 0 bases and J lost 8; bases outside the gene matches: 7. The CDR3 runs 16 residues. The CDR3 here is CATSRDTRDRGYEQFF. DNA of the CDR3: TGTGCCACCAGCAGAGATACTAGGGACAGGGGCTATGAGCAGTTCTTC.

This sequence joins TRBV13 and TRBJ1-1; a possible D gene is TRBD1 (5 bases). Trimming removed 3 bases at V and 6 bases at J, with 8 bases between. Germline values: CDR1 PRHDT, CDR2 FYEKMQ (reference sequence). The CDR3 has 12 amino acids. Here the CDR3 DNA reads TGTGCCAGCAGCTTGGGCAGGGCTGAAGCTTTCTTT. Protein product: CASSLGRAEAFF.

The chain is built from TRBV27 and TRBJ2-1; D is possibly TRBD1 (6 bases). CDR3 length equals 15 residues. Germline CDR1 reads MNHEY; CDR2 reads SMNVEV (reference sequence). Trimming took off 4 bases at V and 7 bases at J, with 17 bases between the two ends. The CDR3 DNA follows: TGTGCCAGCAGTTCTGGGGGCCCACGATGGAATGAGCAGTTCTTC. This sequence encodes CASSSGGPRWNEQFF.

The chain carries TRBV5-1 and TRBJ1-2; TRBD1 matches 7 bases. This CDR3 contains 13 residues. Germline CDR1 is SGHRS and CDR2 is YFSETQ. With 3 bases clipped from V and 2 bases from J, the junction kept 1 base outside the gene matches. This CDR3 is CASSSQGNYGYTF. CDR3 nucleotide sequence: TGCGCCAGCAGCTCACAGGGGAACTATGGCTACACCTTC.

This chain connects TRBV27 to TRBJ2-1; no firm D call. CDR1 is MNHEY, CDR2 SMNVEV, per germline (reference sequence). V was cut by 1 base and J by 8 bases, with 15 bases left in between. This CDR3 contains 15 residues. The CDR3 protein is CASSLYLTRGHEQFF. The DNA for the CDR3 is TGTGCCAGCAGTTTATATTTGACCCGAGGCCATGAGCAGTTCTTC.

J is TRBJ2-7 and V is TRBV18; weak D call: TRBD2 (5 bases). This CDR3 spans 14 amino acids. The germline V and J ends were trimmed by 4 bases and 7 bases, with 17 bases remaining between them. Germline lookup yields CDR1 KGHSH and CDR2 LQKENI. CDR3 sequence: CASSLDIGKREQYV. The CDR3 coding sequence is TGTGCCAGCTCACTCGACATCGGGAAGAGGGAGCAGTACGTC.

The chain links TRBV6-1 to TRBJ1-1; D might be TRBD1 (6 bases). CDR1 is MNHNS, CDR2 SASEGT, per germline. The CDR3 consists of 15 residues. The V and J ends lost 2 bases and 2 bases respectively, with 12 bases between them. The CDR3: CASSEYQGLNTEAFF. The CDR3 DNA reads as TGTGCCAGCAGTGAATACCAGGGGCTAAACACTGAAGCTTTCTTT.

The chain uses TRBV19 and TRBJ2-5; D gene unclear. The CDR3 spans 12 residues. Trimming cost V 10 bases and J 0 bases, with 9 bases left between them. Germline V lookup: CDR1 LNHDA, CDR2 SQIVND (reference sequence). CDR3 protein: CATRQNQETQYF. The CDR3 region has the DNA TGTGCCACCAGACAAAACCAAGAGACCCAGTACTTC.

J is TRBJ1-1 and V is TRBV11-2; D not certain. Per germline, CDR1 SGHAT and CDR2 FQNNGV. The CDR3 runs to 13 residues. Trimming shortened V by 0 bases and J by 4 bases, and 6 bases separated the two germline ends. CDR3 protein: CASSLERFTEAFF. In DNA, the CDR3 is TGTGCCAGCAGCTTAGAGCGGTTCACTGAAGCTTTCTTT.

J is TRBJ2-5 and V is TRBV30; 7 bases are shared with TRBD1. Germline V gene lookup returns CDR1 GTSNPN and CDR2 SVGIG (reference sequence). This CDR3 spans 13 amino acids. V shed 0 bases and J 4 bases; nucleotides not matched to a gene: 2. The CDR3 reads CAWSVRGRETQYF. The CDR3 region has the DNA TGTGCCTGGAGTGTGAGGGGGCGAGAGACCCAGTACTTC.

The J gene is TRBJ2-3, the V gene TRBV9; D is perhaps TRBD2 (6 bases). Trimming stripped 3 bases from V and 1 base from J, with 15 bases between. Germline V gene lookup returns CDR1 SGDLS and CDR2 YYNGEE. The CDR3 length is 16 residues. CDR3 bases: TGTGCCAGCAGCGCCCTAGCGAGATGGGGCACAGATACGCAGTATTTT. This encodes CASSALARWGTDTQYF.

The CDR3, as DNA: TGTGCCAGCACCGAAAATGGGACAAAAATTGCAACTAATGAAAAACTGTTTTTT. Translated, it gives CASTENGTKIATNEKLFF. V is TRBV11-3 and J is TRBJ1-4; TRBD1 might be the D (6 bases). The germline gives CDR1 SGHNT, CDR2 YENEEA. This CDR3 spans 18 amino acids. Trimming took off 7 bases at V and 0 bases at J, with 21 bases between the two ends.

This clone occurred a few times. The V and J genes are TRBV7-8 and TRBJ1-6; TRBD1 matches at 7 bases. The CDR3 is 13 residues long. After removal of 8 bases from V and 9 bases from J, the junction contained 7 bases not matched to a gene. Germline CDR1 reads SGHVS; CDR2 reads FQNEAQ. The CDR3 region has the DNA TGTGCCAGCGGTCCAGGGGGAGCTTCACCCCTCCACTTT. It translates to CASGPGGASPLHF. Variable domain in full (rest from reference TRBV7-8 and TRBJ1-6): GAGVSQSPRYKVAKRGQDVALRCDPISGHVSLFWYQQALGQGPEFLTYFQNEAQLDKSGLPSDRFFAERPEGSVSTLKIQRTQQEDSAVYLCASGPGGASPLHFGNGTRLTVT.

The chain links TRBV13 to TRBJ2-2; 11 bases are shared with TRBD1. V lost 5 bases and J lost 2; bases outside the gene matches: 4. CDR1 PRHDT and CDR2 FYEKMQ come from the germline V gene (reference sequence). CDR3 length equals 16 residues. DNA for the CDR3: TGTGCCAGCAGCCCTGGACAGGGGGCTAACACCGGGGAGCTGTTTTTT. Translation gives CASSPGQGANTGELFF. The whole variable domain, filled in from reference TRBV13 and TRBJ2-2, reads AAGVIQSPRHLIKEKRETATLKCYPIPRHDTVYWYQQGPGQDPQFLISFYEKMQSDKGSIPDRFSAQQFSDYHSELNMSSLELGDSALYFCASSPGQGANTGELFFGEGSRLTVL.

V gene TRBV2 combines with J gene TRBJ2-1; 9 bases are a match to TRBD2. CDR1 SNHLY and CDR2 FYNNEI come from the germline V gene. The V gene end was trimmed by 8 bases and the J gene end by 4 bases; junction bases not matched to a gene: 12. The CDR3 contains 16 residues. The CDR3 nucleotides read TGTGCCAGCGGGGGCGGTAGCGGGGGCGGGTACAATGAGCAGTTCTTC. Amino acids: CASGGGSGGGYNEQFF. Together with reference TRBV2 and TRBJ2-1, the CDR3 gives the full variable domain: EPEVTQTPSHQVTQMGQEVILRCVPISNHLYFYWYRQILGQKVEFLVSFYNNEISEKSEIFDDQFSVERPDGSNFTLKIRSTKLEDSAMYFCASGGGSGGGYNEQFFGPGTRLTVL.

The chain links TRBV28 to TRBJ2-1; 10 bases line up with TRBD1. Germline values: CDR1 MDHEN, CDR2 SYDVKM. The ends lost 6 bases at V and 7 bases at J; junction bases unmatched: 15. The CDR3 runs to 17 residues. For the CDR3, the DNA is TGTGCCAGCAGCCAAGGTGGGCGGGGGACAGGGGTGAATGAGCAGTTCTTC. It translates to CASSQGGRGTGVNEQFF.

The chain carries TRBV6-5 and TRBJ1-1, with D possibly being TRBD1 (5 bases). Germline loops: CDR1 MNHEY, CDR2 SVGAGI. V shed 5 bases and J shed 4 bases, with 11 bases lying between them. There are 13 residues in the CDR3. CDR3 bases: TGTGCCAGCAGTGGACAAGGCACCACTGAAGCTTTCTTT. As protein: CASSGQGTTEAFF.

This chain connects TRBV6-1 to TRBJ2-7; D perhaps matches TRBD2 (5 bases). The CDR3 has 12 residues. The V and J ends lost 6 bases and 5 bases respectively, with 11 bases between them. Germline values: CDR1 MNHNS, CDR2 SASEGT. CDR3 loop: CASSPEGNEQYF. The CDR3 nucleotides are TGTGCCAGCAGCCCAGAGGGTAACGAGCAGTACTTC.

The rearrangement joins TRBV2 to TRBJ1-4, with D tentatively TRBD1 (6 bases). The germline CDR1 and CDR2 sequences are SNHLY and FYNNEI. Trimming left V 10 bases short and J 5 bases short, with 11 bases between. The CDR3 contains 12 residues. The CDR3, as DNA: TGTGCCACCAGACAGGACAATGAAAAACTGTTTTTT. This sequence encodes CATRQDNEKLFF.

The J gene is TRBJ1-5, the V gene TRBV2; 9 nucleotides agree with TRBD1. With V trimmed by 7 bases and J by 5 bases, 6 bases remained unmatched. The V gene's germline CDR1 is SNHLY and CDR2 FYNNEI. The CDR3 consists of 14 residues. CDR3 in DNA: TGTGCCAGCAATTTGAGACAGGGGGATCAGCCCCAGCATTTT. Translated, it gives CASNLRQGDQPQHF.

V is TRBV15 and J is TRBJ2-1, with a tentative D call TRBD1 (5 bases). Germline V lookup: CDR1 LNHNV, CDR2 YYDKDF (reference sequence). With 0 bases removed from V and 8 bases from J, the gap between germline ends came to 11 bases. The CDR3 spans 14 residues. The CDR3 is CATSRDRVVDEQFF. The CDR3 DNA follows: TGTGCCACCAGCAGAGACAGGGTCGTAGATGAGCAGTTCTTC.

The chain joins TRBV13 to TRBJ1-2; 8 bases fit TRBD1. CDR1 and CDR2 (germline): PRHDT, FYEKMQ (reference sequence). V shed 10 bases, J shed 7 bases, and the junction held 14 bases outside the gene matches. The CDR3 is 14 residues long. CDR3 sequence reads: CATRMTGDVVGYTF. As DNA, the CDR3 is TGTGCCACGCGGATGACAGGGGACGTGGTTGGCTACACCTTC.

The chain combines TRBV5-1 with TRBJ1-1, with D uncertain. Germline loops: CDR1 SGHRS, CDR2 YFSETQ. This CDR3 is 14 amino acids long. V gave up 0 bases and J gave up 7 bases, with 13 bases separating them. The CDR3 reads CASSLGTARDEAFF. The CDR3 DNA is TGCGCCAGCAGCTTGGGGACCGCACGGGATGAAGCTTTCTTT.

This rearrangement joins TRBV6-5 to TRBJ1-2, with D maybe TRBD1 (6 bases). Germline assignment: CDR1 MNHEY and CDR2 SVGAGI. CDR3 length: 15 residues. Trimming took 2 bases from V and 4 from J, leaving 14 bases between them. In DNA form, the CDR3 reads TGTGCCAGCAGTTACCGGGGACAACGAAGCTATGGCTACACCTTC. It translates to CASSYRGQRSYGYTF.

The chain couples TRBV29-1 to TRBJ2-7; tentatively, D is TRBD2 (6 bases). Trimming cost V 3 bases and J 0 bases, with 18 bases left between them. This CDR3 comprises 16 residues. Germline V gene sequence: CDR1 SQVTM, CDR2 ANQGSEA. The CDR3 region is CSVDGASVRGSYEQYF. Written as DNA, the CDR3 is TGCAGCGTTGACGGGGCTAGCGTAAGGGGCTCCTACGAGCAGTACTTC.

The V and J genes are TRBV6-5 and TRBJ1-2; 7 nucleotides match TRBD1. The CDR3 runs to 14 residues. Germline CDR1 is MNHEY and CDR2 is SVGAGI. J lost 8 bases, V lost 4 bases, and 10 bases had no gene match. The CDR3 nucleotides are TGTGCCAGCAGTTCCAATCCGACAGGGTTCGGCTACACCTTC. It is translated as CASSSNPTGFGYTF.

The CDR3 DNA sequence: TGCGCCAGCAGCCAAGACCTCCCGACAGGGGGCTATGGCTACACCTTC. It is translated as CASSQDLPTGGYGYTF. This chain joins TRBV4-3 and TRBJ1-2; 9 nucleotides agree with TRBD1. The germline V gene encodes CDR1 LGHNA and CDR2 YSLEER. After removal of 0 bases from V and 4 bases from J, the junction contained 6 bases not matched to a gene. CDR3 length equals 16 residues.

V is TRBV5-6 and J is TRBJ1-2; TRBD1 aligns across 8 bases. The germline V gene encodes CDR1 SGHDT and CDR2 YYEEEE. V gave up 4 bases and J gave up 4 bases; unmatched junction bases: 3. The CDR3 runs to 13 residues. In DNA form, the CDR3 reads TGTGCCAGCAGCCGGGACAGGACCTATGGCTACACCTTC. Its translation is CASSRDRTYGYTF.

The chain is built from TRBV10-3 and TRBJ2-1; 9 positions agree with TRBD2. Trimming took 0 bases from V and 2 from J; bases not matched to a gene: 2. The CDR3 covers 16 residues. The germline CDR1 and CDR2 sequences are ENHRY and SYGVKD. In DNA form, the CDR3 reads TGTGCCATCAGTGAGTCAGCGGGGGGAACCTACAATGAGCAGTTCTTC. Amino acid sequence: CAISESAGGTYNEQFF.

This rearrangement joins TRBV5-6 to TRBJ2-7; 9 bases align to TRBD2. The CDR3 sequence is 15 residues long. CDR1 and CDR2 (germline): SGHDT, YYEEEE. V shed 9 bases and J 4 bases; nucleotides not matched to a gene: 14. The CDR3 sequence: CATSTGAGGPYEQYV. The DNA of the CDR3 is TGTGCCACCTCGACGGGTGCGGGAGGGCCGTACGAGCAGTACGTC.